The 9 T cell receptor beta chains below were found in one sample sequenced in a study of T cell repertoires in cytomegalovirus infection. TCRdb reprocessed the reads via MiXCR and lists one record per CDR3 protein. The table has about 150,000 distinct CDR3 sequences, roughly a quarter seen once. The material sequenced was PBMCs. The receptors were sampled from a human donor in good health (CMV status not recorded). Some clones in this sample may be carry-over from other donors' samples.

V gene TRBV4-3 combines with J gene TRBJ2-7; 8 bases are a match to TRBD1. The CDR3 spans 16 residues. Germline V gene data show CDR1 as LGHNA and CDR2 as YSLEER. V shed 4 bases and J 3 bases; nucleotides not matched to a gene: 11. As DNA, the CDR3 is TGCGCCAGCAGCCGAGAATGGACAGGGATCAACTACGAGCAGTACTTC. Translation: CASSREWTGINYEQYF.

This clonotype was recorded at least ten times. The rearrangement joins TRBV7-2 to TRBJ2-7; possible D gene TRBD1, 6 bases. The V gene's germline CDR1 is SGHTA and CDR2 FQGNSA. CDR3 length: 15 amino acids. V lost 5 bases and J lost 1, with 15 bases in between. CDR3 in DNA: TGTGCCAGCAGCATAGAACAGGGAATTTCCTACGAGCAGTACTTC. Translation gives CASSIEQGISYEQYF.

This clonotype was recorded many times. V gene TRBV12-3 or TRBV12-4 combines with J gene TRBJ1-3; D may be TRBD1 (6 bases). Trimming cost V 8 bases and J 5 bases, with 16 bases left between them. CDR3 length equals 14 residues. In nucleotides, the CDR3 is TGTGCCAGCGGCCAAACGACAGGCCGAAACACCATATATTTT. Its translation: CASGQTTGRNTIYF.

This clonotype turned up a few times. The gene calls are TRBV18 and TRBJ1-1; maybe TRBD1 (5 bases). The CDR3 is 12 residues long. CDR1 and CDR2 (germline): KGHSH, LQKENI. V was trimmed by 5 bases and J by 6 bases, leaving 10 bases between them. The CDR3 DNA sequence: TGTGCCAGCTCATCAGGGATAGCTGAAGCTTTCTTT. It is translated as CASSSGIAEAFF. Using reference TRBV18 and TRBJ1-1 for the parts outside the CDR3, the full variable domain is NAGVMQNPRHLVRRRGQEARLRCSPMKGHSHVYWYRQLPEEGLKFMVYLQKENIIDESGMPKERFSAEFPKEGPSILRIQQVVRGDSAAYFCASSSGIAEAFFGQGTRLTVV.

This clonotype was detected ten times or more. The chain combines TRBV7-3 with TRBJ2-2, with 11 bases that match TRBD1. V was pared by 6 bases and J by 6 bases, with 6 bases of the junction left unmatched. This CDR3 comprises 15 residues. The germline gives CDR1 SGHTA, CDR2 FQGTGA. For the CDR3, the DNA is TGTGCCAGCAGGCGGACAGGGGGCGCGGCCGGGGAGCTGTTTTTT. Residues: CASRRTGGAAGELFF.

This clonotype was detected only a few times. The chain joins TRBV7-2 to TRBJ2-7; possibly TRBD2 for D (6 bases). Germline values: CDR1 SGHTA, CDR2 FQGNSA. The CDR3 spans 14 residues. Trimming cost V 2 bases and J 4 bases, with 12 bases left between them. CDR3 loop: CASSLKVGGYEQYF. The CDR3 DNA reads as TGTGCCAGCAGCTTAAAGGTTGGGGGGTACGAGCAGTACTTC.

The V call is TRBV5-1, the J call TRBJ2-5; no clear D gene. V shed 0 bases and J shed 3 bases, with 12 bases lying between them. There are 15 residues in the CDR3. The germline V gene encodes CDR1 SGHRS and CDR2 YFSETQ. The DNA for the CDR3 is TGCGCCAGCAGCTTGGCACTTAGGGTGGAAGAGACCCAGTACTTC. Residues: CASSLALRVEETQYF. Using reference TRBV5-1 and TRBJ2-5 for the parts outside the CDR3, the full variable domain is KAGVTQTPRYLIKTRGQQVTLSCSPISGHRSVSWYQQTPGQGLQFLFEYFSETQRNKGNFPGRFSGRQFSNSRSEMNVSTLELGDSALYLCASSLALRVEETQYFGPGTRLLVL.

In its sample, this clonotype was seen a few times. The DNA of the CDR3 is TGTGCCAGCAGTCTTGGCCCCGGTGGGGCCAACGTCCTGACTTTC. This encodes CASSLGPGGANVLTF. This chain links TRBV6-2 or TRBV6-3 with TRBJ2-6, with no clear D. In germline, CDR1 is MNHEY, CDR2 SVGEGT. V dropped 5 bases and J dropped 3 bases, with 11 bases sitting between them. The CDR3 contains 15 residues.

The rearrangement links TRBV6-2 or TRBV6-3 to TRBJ2-3; 7 nucleotides match TRBD1. The CDR3 is 13 residues long. Germline CDR1 is MNHEY and CDR2 is SVGEGT. With 11 bases clipped from V and 2 bases from J, the junction kept 7 bases outside the gene matches. The CDR3 loop is CAVTGVLTDTQYF. CDR3 coding DNA: TGTGCCGTAACAGGGGTCCTCACAGATACGCAGTATTTT.